The clone carrying this T cell receptor (beta chain) was recorded only once. This sample was taken from a study of blood T cell repertoires in COVID-19. On the study more broadly: Some COVID-19 samples were acute and others convalescent; all came from the United States, Italy and Spain. Nucleic acid was either cDNA or gDNA, and it came from T cells, B-cell-depleted T cells, or PBMCs.

The ends were cut back, 3 bases at V and 1 base at J, with 9 bases in the middle. This CDR3 is 14 amino acids long. Germline CDR1 and CDR2: SGHAT and FQNNGV. Authors' methods: The authors estimated nucleated cell counts from reference gene primer amplification. Some clones are missing from TCRdb's copy, which holds only in-frame ones; the method was immunoSEQ multiplex PCR. From that table come the V and J calls and clone size; the DNA was used to work out D and trimming. Of 200,000 to 250,000 clones listed, 92% were seen once; the top ten hold more than 0.95%. Specimen: peripheral blood. The sequence came from a man aged 30-40 years with acute or convalescent COVID-19. The chain joins TRBV11-2 to TRBJ1-1; D call uncertain. CDR3 protein: CASSLRLKNTEAFF. The CDR3 nucleotides read TGTGCCAGCAGCTTGAGACTTAAGAACACTGAAGCTTTCTTT.